These 3 T cell receptor beta chains were sequenced from one sample in a study of blood T cells in healthy people across ages. The use of a sample-barcoded 5' primer and a J-beta primer mix characterized a second PCR of about 7 to 12 cycles. Each CDR3 protein gets one entry after TCRdb re-called the 5' RACE reads with MiXCR. This sample has approximately 1.5 million distinct CDR3 sequences, with 30% to 35% found just once. Sequenced input: blood. These receptor sequences come from a woman in her 30s in good health.

This clonotype was detected only a few times. The V call is TRBV5-1, the J call TRBJ1-6; D remains ambiguous. Germline V lookup: CDR1 SGHRS, CDR2 YFSETQ. The CDR3 totals 16 residues. V shed 4 bases and J shed 10 bases, with 21 bases lying between them. The CDR3 here is CASSNTEDSPSSPLHF. In DNA form, the CDR3 reads TGCGCCAGCAGCAACACTGAGGATTCACCGAGCTCACCCCTCCACTTT.

The rearrangement uses TRBV29-1 and TRBJ2-3; D uncertain. The CDR3 spans 16 residues. V lost 0 bases to trimming and J lost 3 bases, with 16 bases between them. CDR1 SQVTM and CDR2 ANQGSEA come from the germline V gene. CDR3 in DNA: TGCAGCGTTGAAGATCCTGCATGGGGTAAGACAGATACGCAGTATTTT. It yields the protein CSVEDPAWGKTDTQYF.

The chain employs TRBV28 and TRBJ2-7, with a possible D match to TRBD1 (5 bases). This CDR3 region has 15 residues. The germline V gene encodes CDR1 MDHEN and CDR2 SYDVKM. V gave up 3 bases and J gave up 2 bases, with 14 bases separating them. CDR3 amino acids: CASSLAQGAAYEQYF. The DNA of the CDR3 is TGTGCCAGCAGTTTGGCCCAGGGTGCGGCCTACGAGCAGTACTTC.